This TCR beta chain was sequenced for a study of T cell repertoires in cytomegalovirus infection. The overall study: CMV infection together with matching HLA type was indicated by public TCR beta signatures. Study-wide points: Summed public TCR beta family frequency identified CMV carriers bearing the relevant HLA. HLA-C-restricted CMV clonotypes gave the most frequent clonotype in two of eight donors.

There are many counts of this clonotype. Its antigen remains unidentified. Germline V gives CDR1 SGHTA, CDR2 FQGNSA. This CDR3 is built from 14 residues. Trimming shortened V by 5 bases and J by 2 bases, and 12 bases separated the two germline ends. MiXCR was run by TCRdb on the reads, yielding one entry per CDR3 protein. The sample carries 150,000 to 190,000 distinct CDR3 sequences, around a quarter recorded once. The clonotype comes from a human donor in good health (CMV status not recorded). Some clones in this sample may be carry-over from other donors' samples. The V call is TRBV7-2, the J call TRBJ1-2; no clear D. Sequenced: PBMCs. CDR3 DNA: TGTGCCAGCAGCCCCCAAAGCATAAACTATGGCTACACCTTC. Translation gives CASSPQSINYGYTF.